This T cell receptor (beta chain) was recorded in a study of blood T cells in healthy people across ages. This CDR3 contains 17 residues. Between the trimmed V and J ends, which lost 0 bases and 4 bases, there was a span of 19 bases. Germline V gives CDR1 MGHRA, CDR2 YSYEKL. A remark on this clonotype: Antigen specificity is unknown.

PCR was performed a second time for roughly 7 to 11 cycles using a sample-barcoded 5' primer and a J-beta primer mix. CDR3-containing paired-end reads numbered at least 2.5 million in each sample. Via MiXCR, TCRdb re-called the 5' RACE reads, giving one row per CDR3 protein. The sample lists just over 1 million distinct CDR3 sequences, under 45% seen once, with approximately 19% in the top ten. General study results and limits: Versus aged donors, long-lived donors had higher diversity and more naive CD4+ cells. Naive T cell percentage by flow cytometry tracked strongly with beta diversity.

The TCR sequence derives from a woman aged 55-69 years in good health. The chain combines TRBV4-1 with TRBJ2-7, with D perhaps given as TRBD1 or TRBD2 (5 bases each). Sequencing was performed on blood. CDR3 coding DNA: TGCGCCAGCAGCCAAGAATGGGGGACGTTAGGAATATACGAGCAGTACTTC. Protein product: CASSQEWGTLGIYEQYF.